This T cell receptor (beta chain) is drawn from a study of T cells in Graves' hyperthyroidism and ophthalmopathy. Study-level results: Separation of ophthalmopathy from stable hyperthyroidism was achieved by a 13 V-J model. Ophthalmopathy onset followed model prediction by a median roughly 6.5 months.

Amplification targeted TCR beta CDR3 regions from RNA transcripts. First-round RT-PCR with HTBI primers amplified the TCR CDR3 region. TCRdb re-derived calls from the multiplex PCR reads in MiXCR, one entry per CDR3 protein. The sample contains 600,000 or so distinct CDR3 sequences, 16% of which appear only once. This clonotype was found a few times. Its antigen is still unknown. Germline V gives CDR1 LNHDA, CDR2 SQIVND (reference sequence). The CDR3 extends over 16 amino acids. V was clipped by 4 bases and J by 3 bases; unmatched bases: 7. This rearrangement joins TRBV19 to TRBJ2-1; 9 bases map to TRBD2. The TCR comes from a young woman with Graves' hyperthyroidism. The sequenced sample consisted of blood. In nucleotides, the CDR3 is TGTGCCAGTAGTAGCCAGAATAGCGGGAGCTACAATGAGCAGTTCTTC. This encodes CASSSQNSGSYNEQFF.